This T cell receptor (beta chain) was sequenced for a study of siplizumab effects on memory and regulatory T cells. The assay was immunoSEQ multiplex PCR, and TCRdb's table has in-frame clones only and misses some. Among about 120,000 clones, around 94% were seen once, and the ten largest hold roughly 1.8%. The CDR3 runs to 13 residues. V lost 8 bases, J lost 2 bases, and 12 bases lay in between. From germline, CDR1 is MNHNY and CDR2 SVGAGI (reference sequence). Regarding the study as a whole: Memory T cells appeared less diverse than naive cells, which seemed to contribute substantially to alloresponse.

Note on this clone: The target antigen is unknown.

The chain uses TRBV6-6 and TRBJ2-5, with D perhaps TRBD1 or TRBD2 (6 bases each). The sample was non-Treg CD4+ T cells sorted from blood. This clonotype was sampled from a human donor in good health. CDR3 sequence (DNA): TGTGCCAGCGGGGGGCCCGGACAAGAGACCCAGTACTTC. It is translated as CASGGPGQETQYF.